This T cell receptor (beta chain) was profiled in a study of blood T cell repertoires in COVID-19. Across the whole study: Sample material is recorded as cDNA or gDNA derived from T cells, B-cell-depleted T cells, or PBMCs.

Germline CDR1 and CDR2: SEHNR and FQNEAQ (reference sequence). V was pared by 4 bases and J by 5 bases, with 7 bases of the junction left unmatched. The CDR3 runs to 14 residues. Source study methods: Counts of nucleated cells, estimated from reference gene primer amplification, were obtained. TCRdb's table, derived via immunoSEQ multiplex PCR, lists solely in-frame clones and lacks some. The DNA gave D and trimming, while V, J and clone size come from that table. In the table there are about 170,000 clones, around 82% of which are singletons. Source material: peripheral blood. This rearrangement joins TRBV7-9 to TRBJ2-5, with TRBD2 identical over 7 bases. This clonotype originated in a woman aged 80 or over with acute or convalescent COVID-19. The CDR3 sequence: CASSSPGRGETQYF. In nucleotides, the CDR3 is TGTGCCAGCAGCTCCCCGGGGAGGGGTGAGACCCAGTACTTC. Combining the CDR3 with reference TRBV7-9 and TRBJ2-5 gives the whole variable domain DTGVSQNPRHKITKRGQNVTFRCDPISEHNRLYWYRQTLGQGPEFLTYFQNEAQLEKSRLLSDRFSAERPKGSFSTLEIQRTEQGDSAMYLCASSSPGRGETQYFGPGTRLLVL.